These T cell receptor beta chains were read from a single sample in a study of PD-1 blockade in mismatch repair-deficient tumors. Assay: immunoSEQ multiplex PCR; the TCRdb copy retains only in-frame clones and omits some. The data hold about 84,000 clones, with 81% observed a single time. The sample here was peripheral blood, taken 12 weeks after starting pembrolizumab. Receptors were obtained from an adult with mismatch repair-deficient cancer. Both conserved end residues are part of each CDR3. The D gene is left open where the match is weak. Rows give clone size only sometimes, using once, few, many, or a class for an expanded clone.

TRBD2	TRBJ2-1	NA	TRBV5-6	CASSRRASGSNAYNEQFF	TGTGCCAGCAGCCGACGGGCTAGCGGGAGTAACGCCTACAATGAGCAGTTCTTC
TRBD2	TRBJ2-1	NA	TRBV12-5	CASGPPTSDPHNEQFF	TGTGCTAGTGGTCCCCCGACTAGCGATCCTCACAATGAGCAGTTCTTC
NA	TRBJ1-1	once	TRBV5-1	CASSLAGTGSTEAFF	TGCGCCAGCAGCTTGGCCGGAACAGGATCCACTGAAGCTTTCTTT
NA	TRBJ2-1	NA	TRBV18	CASSPPLGQNSYNEQFF	TGTGCCAGCTCACCACCCCTGGGACAAAACTCCTACAATGAGCAGTTCTTC
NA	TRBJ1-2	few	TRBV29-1	CSVGPGKEDYGYTF	TGCAGCGTTGGTCCGGGGAAAGAGGACTATGGCTACACCTTC
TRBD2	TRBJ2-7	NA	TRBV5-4	CASSLGAPGLALEQYF	TGTGCCAGCAGCTTGGGTGCCCCGGGACTAGCTCTCGAGCAGTACTTC
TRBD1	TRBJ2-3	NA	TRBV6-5	CASSRGQGKQDTQYF	TGTGCCAGCAGCCGGGGACAGGGGAAGCAAGATACGCAGTATTTT
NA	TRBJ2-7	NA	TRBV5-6	CASSSPGYEQYF	TGTGCCAGCAGTTCTCCAGGCTACGAGCAGTACTTC
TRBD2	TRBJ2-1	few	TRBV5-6	CASSFSGGTNEQFF	TGTGCCAGCAGCTTTAGCGGGGGGACGAATGAGCAGTTCTTC
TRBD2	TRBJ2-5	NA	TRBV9	CASSTGTSGSQETQYF	TGTGCCAGCAGCACGGGGACTAGCGGGAGCCAAGAGACCCAGTACTTC
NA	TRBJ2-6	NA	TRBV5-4	CASSSLSSGANVLTF	TGTGCCAGCAGCTCGTTGAGCTCTGGGGCCAACGTCCTGACTTTC